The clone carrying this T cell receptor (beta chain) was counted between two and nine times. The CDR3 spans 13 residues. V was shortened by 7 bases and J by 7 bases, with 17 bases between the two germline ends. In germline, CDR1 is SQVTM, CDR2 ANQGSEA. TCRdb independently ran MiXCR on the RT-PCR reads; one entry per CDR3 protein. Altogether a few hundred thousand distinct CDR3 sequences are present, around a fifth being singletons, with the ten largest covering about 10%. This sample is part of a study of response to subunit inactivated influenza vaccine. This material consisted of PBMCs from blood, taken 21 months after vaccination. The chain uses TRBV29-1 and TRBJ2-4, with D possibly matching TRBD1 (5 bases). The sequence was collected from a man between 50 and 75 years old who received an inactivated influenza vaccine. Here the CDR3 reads CSARTRLRNIQYF. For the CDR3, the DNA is TGCAGCGCACGGACAAGATTACGGAACATTCAGTACTTC.